The rows below give T cell receptor beta chains drawn from one sample of a study of patients and donors after allogeneic stem cell transplantation. TCRdb redid the calling of the RT-PCR reads with MiXCR, one entry per CDR3 protein. The data show approximately 210,000 distinct CDR3 sequences, 40% to 45% seen once. What was sequenced was blood, either unsorted or a sorted T cell fraction (not recorded which). Receptors were obtained from a human donor who was either an allogeneic HSCT recipient or a stem cell or donor lymphocyte infusion donor (not recorded which). It is not recorded whose cells these are; they may come from a transplant donor. Each CDR3 is given with its conserved first and last residue. A D gene is named only where the DNA matches it firmly. Expanded clones are given a class, and other clones once, few, many or no size at all.

>TRBJ1-5|NA|TRBV7-2|few
CASSSKGPQHF
TGTGCCAGCAGCTCCAAGGGGCCCCAGCATTTT
>TRBJ2-4|TRBD2|TRBV5-1|few
CASSFRGRAQPLAKNIQYF
TGCGCCAGCAGCTTTAGAGGGAGGGCCCAGCCGTTAGCCAAAAACATTCAGTACTTC
>TRBJ1-1|NA|TRBV5-5|few
CASSLLDTEAFF
TGTGCCAGCAGCTTGCTGGACACTGAAGCTTTCTTT
>TRBJ1-4|NA|TRBV7-9|NA
CASSGFNEKLFF
TGTGCCAGCAGCGGGTTTAATGAAAAACTGTTTTTT
>TRBJ1-1|NA|TRBV4-3|NA
CASSQAGTENTEAFF
TGCGCCAGCAGCCAAGCCGGGACCGAGAACACTGAAGCTTTCTTT
>TRBJ1-1|TRBD1|TRBV7-2|few
CASSSTGMNTEAFF
TGTGCCAGCAGCTCGACAGGGATGAACACTGAAGCTTTCTTT
>TRBJ1-5|NA|TRBV6-6|few
CASSLHAQGGKPQHF
TGTGCCAGCAGCTTACACGCGCAGGGTGGTAAGCCCCAGCATTTT
>TRBJ1-1|TRBD1|TRBV18|NA
CASSPTFGQVEAFF
TGTGCCAGCTCACCGACTTTCGGACAGGTCGAGGCTTTCTTT
>TRBJ1-1|NA|TRBV20-1|NA
CSPWGGAGIQHTEAFF
TGCAGCCCCTGGGGGGGGGCGGGAATACAGCACACTGAAGCTTTCTTT
>TRBJ1-1|TRBD1|TRBV6-1|few
CASRPTGTGGWNTEAFF
TGTGCCAGCAGACCAACCGGGACAGGGGGTTGGAACACTGAAGCTTTCTTT
>TRBJ2-7|NA|TRBV5-6|few
CASSLASPFYEQYF
TGTGCCAGCAGCTTGGCTAGCCCCTTCTACGAGCAGTACTTC
>TRBJ1-1|NA|TRBV5-1|NA
CASSLGDRRTEAFF
TGCGCCAGCAGCTTGGGTGACAGAAGAACTGAAGCTTTCTTT
>TRBJ2-2|NA|TRBV12-3/TRBV12-4|NA
CASSLKGPGELFF
TGTGCCAGCAGTTTGAAGGGGCCCGGGGAGCTGTTTTTT
>TRBJ2-2|NA|TRBV2|NA
CAAGVTGVNTGELFF
TGTGCCGCGGGTGTCACGGGGGTGAACACCGGGGAGCTGTTTTTT
>TRBJ1-6|TRBD1|TRBV13|NA
CASSLRGQLNSPLHF
TGTGCCAGCAGCTTAAGGGGGCAGCTAAATTCACCCCTCCACTTT
>TRBJ2-7|TRBD1|TRBV10-3|NA
CAISERDRIFNERYF
TGTGCCATCAGTGAGCGGGACAGGATATTTAACGAGCGGTACTTC
>TRBJ1-2|NA|TRBV6-6|NA
CASSGRTNYGYTF
TGTGCCAGCAGTGGACGGACTAACTATGGCTACACCTTC
>TRBJ2-1|TRBD2|TRBV5-1|NA
CASSLELGSGKQFF
TGCGCCAGCAGCTTAGAGCTGGGGAGCGGGAAACAGTTCTTC
>TRBJ2-2|NA|TRBV12-3/TRBV12-4|few
CASSLRSGELFF
TGTGCCAGCAGTTTACGGTCCGGGGAGCTGTTTTTT
>TRBJ2-1|NA|TRBV9|NA
CASSVGPAANEQFF
TGTGCCAGCAGCGTAGGGCCAGCGGCGAATGAGCAGTTCTTC
>TRBJ1-5|NA|TRBV6-5|NA
CASSQRINQPQHF
TGTGCCAGCAGTCAGCGTATCAATCAGCCCCAGCATTTT
>TRBJ2-7|NA|TRBV27|NA
CASRPGTAPFYEQYF
TGTGCCAGCAGGCCCGGGACGGCGCCGTTCTACGAGCAGTACTTC
>TRBJ1-4|TRBD1|TRBV30|few
CAWSGQGNEKLFF
TGTGCCTGGTCGGGACAGGGGAATGAAAAACTGTTTTTT
>TRBJ2-3|NA|TRBV28|few
CASSFTRGRSDTQYF
TGTGCCAGCAGTTTTACCCGCGGGCGGTCAGATACGCAGTATTTT
>TRBJ2-1|TRBD2|TRBV5-1|NA
CASSSGTSDEQFF
TGCGCCAGCAGCTCCGGGACTAGCGATGAGCAGTTCTTC
>TRBJ1-6|NA|TRBV6-5|NA
CASSPSVRMGSPLHF
TGTGCCAGCAGTCCCTCCGTGAGGATGGGTTCACCCCTCCACTTT
>TRBJ2-7|NA|TRBV12-3/TRBV12-4|NA
CASRDGQFSYEQYF
TGTGCCAGCAGAGACGGACAGTTCTCCTACGAGCAGTACTTC
>TRBJ2-1|NA|TRBV12-3/TRBV12-4|NA
CASSPLTEQFF
TGTGCCAGCAGTCCCCTGACGGAGCAGTTCTTC
>TRBJ1-5|NA|TRBV27|few
CASRSGVHQPQHF
TGTGCCAGCCGCTCGGGGGTTCATCAGCCCCAGCATTTT
>TRBJ1-6|NA|TRBV9|few
CASSRGDTFHF
TGTGCCAGCAGCCGGGGGGACACCTTTCACTTT
>TRBJ2-3|NA|TRBV7-3|NA
CASSAEGSTDTQYF
TGTGCCAGCAGCGCCGAGGGGAGCACAGATACGCAGTATTTT
>TRBJ2-7|TRBD2|TRBV10-3|NA
CAISGTSAPSYEQYF
TGTGCCATCAGTGGGACTAGCGCGCCGTCCTACGAGCAGTACTTC
>TRBJ2-7|NA|TRBV6-5|NA
CASSYLGEQYF
TGTGCCAGCAGTTACCTGGGCGAGCAGTACTTC
>TRBJ2-1|TRBD2|TRBV29-1|NA
CSVETSGPWTYNEQFF
TGCAGCGTTGAGACTAGCGGACCTTGGACCTACAATGAGCAGTTCTTC
>TRBJ2-3|NA|TRBV7-8|NA
CASSPGRSSGTDTQYF
TGTGCCAGCAGCCCGGGCCGGTCCTCTGGCACAGATACGCAGTATTTT
>TRBJ2-3|TRBD2|TRBV5-6|NA
CASSSETSGIRDTQYF
TGTGCCAGCAGCTCTGAGACTAGCGGGATCCGGGATACGCAGTATTTT
>TRBJ2-1|TRBD2|TRBV6-5|few
CASRFSGRGNEQFF
TGTGCCAGCAGATTTAGCGGGAGGGGGAATGAGCAGTTCTTC
>TRBJ2-3|TRBD2|TRBV14|NA
CASSRLRAGGTDTQYF
TGTGCCAGCAGCCGGCTCCGGGCGGGGGGCACAGATACGCAGTATTTT
>TRBJ1-1|NA|TRBV29-1|NA
CSVEGRGRPPNTEAFF
TGCAGCGTCGAGGGAAGGGGCAGGCCCCCGAACACTGAAGCTTTCTTT
>TRBJ2-7|NA|TRBV7-9|few
CAAPPREGEYSYEQYF
TGTGCCGCACCCCCCCGTGAGGGGGAATACTCCTACGAGCAGTACTTC
>TRBJ1-1|NA|TRBV7-9|NA
CASSLRNAEAFF
TGTGCCAGCAGCTTACGAAACGCTGAAGCTTTCTTT
>TRBJ2-1|TRBD2|TRBV28|NA
CASSGRLAGKLNEQFF
TGTGCCAGCAGTGGCCGACTAGCGGGTAAACTCAATGAGCAGTTCTTC
>TRBJ1-2|TRBD1|TRBV7-2|NA
CASSLALGQGAHGYTF
TGTGCCAGCAGCTTAGCGCTTGGACAGGGGGCGCACGGCTACACCTTC
>TRBJ1-1|NA|TRBV5-1|NA
CASSRTVSMNTEAFF
TGCGCCAGCAGCCGGACAGTTTCGATGAACACTGAAGCTTTCTTT
>TRBJ2-1|TRBD2|TRBV3-1|NA
CASSQDSGFWNEQFF
TGTGCCAGCAGCCAAGATAGCGGGTTTTGGAATGAGCAGTTCTTC
>TRBJ2-1|NA|TRBV29-1|NA
CSVRVTGSSYNEQFF
TGCAGCGTGCGCGTCACGGGAAGCTCCTACAATGAGCAGTTCTTC
>TRBJ1-4|NA|TRBV15|few
CATSRGGGYMTEKLFF
TGTGCCACCAGCAGAGGAGGGGGGTATATGACTGAAAAACTGTTTTTT
>TRBJ2-7|NA|TRBV12-3/TRBV12-4|NA
CASSLGTIYEQYF
TGTGCCAGCAGTTTAGGGACAATCTACGAGCAGTACTTC
>TRBJ1-1|TRBD1|TRBV12-3/TRBV12-4|NA
CASRETGIDTEAFF
TGTGCCAGCAGGGAGACAGGGATAGACACTGAAGCTTTCTTT
>TRBJ1-2|NA|TRBV20-1|NA
CSAPNPINYGYTF
TGCAGTGCTCCGAACCCAATAAACTATGGCTACACCTTC
>TRBJ1-1|NA|TRBV9|NA
CASSLTPDTEAFF
TGTGCCAGCAGCCTCACCCCGGACACTGAAGCTTTCTTT
>TRBJ1-1|TRBD1|TRBV7-3|NA
CASRFSGTGVSNTEAFF
TGTGCCAGCAGATTTTCCGGGACAGGGGTATCGAACACTGAAGCTTTCTTT
>TRBJ2-7|NA|TRBV25-1|NA
CASSEAYEQYF
TGTGCCAGCAGTGAGGCCTACGAGCAGTACTTC